The next 5 T cell receptor beta chains were all read from a single sample in a study of blood T cell repertoires in COVID-19. Sequenced by immunoSEQ multiplex PCR; TCRdb stores in-frame clones only, minus some. The sample consists of about 300,000 clones, around 90% of them appearing once. The sample taken for sequencing was peripheral blood. The receptors were gathered from a man between 65 and 79 years old with acute or convalescent COVID-19.

J is TRBJ1-2 and V is TRBV28; 8 positions agree with TRBD1. The length of the CDR3 is 12 residues. The germline V gene encodes CDR1 MDHEN and CDR2 SYDVKM. V shed 2 bases and J 7 bases; nucleotides not matched to a gene: 0. The CDR3 sequence: CASSLQGAGYTF. The DNA for the CDR3 is TGTGCCAGCAGTTTACAGGGGGCTGGCTACACCTTC.

The chain is built from TRBV3-1 (or the pseudogene TRBV3-2) and TRBJ1-5, with 8 bases identical to TRBD1. The CDR3 has 14 amino acids. V shed 2 bases, J shed 11 bases, and the junction held 8 bases outside the gene matches. Germline V gene sequence: CDR1 LGHDT, CDR2 YNNKEL (reference sequence). The CDR3 loop reads CASSQYRGGEAQHF. The CDR3 nucleotides are TGTGCCAGCAGCCAATACAGGGGGGGGGAGGCCCAGCATTTT.

The chain uses TRBV29-1 and TRBJ1-4, with 9 nucleotides matching TRBD1. The CDR3 contains 15 residues. The trim removed 3 bases at V and 5 bases at J, leaving 7 bases unmatched. The germline gives CDR1 SQVTM, CDR2 ANQGSEA. The DNA of the CDR3 is TGCAGCGTTGAGGGCCTACAGGGGGCGAATGAAAAACTGTTTTTT. Protein product: CSVEGLQGANEKLFF.

The genes are TRBV5-4 and TRBJ2-1, with 7 nucleotides matching TRBD2. Trimming at V came to 3 bases and at J to 5 bases, leaving 8 bases not matched to a gene. Germline CDR1 is SGHNT and CDR2 is YYREEE (reference sequence). This CDR3 comprises 15 residues. In DNA, the CDR3 is TGTGCCAGCAGCTACGGCGGGAGTCTGCACAATGAGCAGTTCTTC. Amino acid sequence: CASSYGGSLHNEQFF.

The rearrangement uses TRBV21-1 and TRBJ2-7; TRBD1 is taken as the D call from the table, unchecked against the DNA. TRBV21-1 is noted as a pseudogene. The CDR3 has 14 residues. CDR3 residues: CASSKGGQGDEQYF. For the CDR3, the DNA is TGTGCCAGCAGCAAAGGGGGACAGGGTGACGAGCAGTACTTC.